This T cell receptor beta chain was sequenced during a study of blood T cell repertoires in COVID-19. Across the study: Material from acute and convalescent COVID-19 was sourced from the United States, Italy and Spain. PBMCs, B-cell-depleted T cells, or T cells provided the cDNA or gDNA that made up the material.

The CDR3 is made up of 16 amino acids. Germline V lookup: CDR1 SGHNT, CDR2 YYREEE (reference sequence). The V gene lost 6 bases and the J gene lost 0 bases, with 16 bases spanning the gap. Per the authors' pipeline: Amplification of reference gene primers provided the estimated nucleated cell counts. Clones were read by immunoSEQ multiplex PCR, and TCRdb kept only the in-frame ones, dropping some. The DNA gave D and trimming, while V, J and clone size come from that table. Here the sample spans tens of thousands of clones, 70% to 90% being singletons. This chain joins TRBV5-4 and TRBJ2-1; TRBD1 might be the D (5 bases). The sequence was collected from a human donor in a cohort sampled during active COVID-19. The sequenced material came from peripheral blood. CDR3 sequence reads: CASTFRTMSSYNEQFF. CDR3 DNA sequence: TGTGCCAGCACCTTCCGGACAATGAGCTCCTACAATGAGCAGTTCTTC.